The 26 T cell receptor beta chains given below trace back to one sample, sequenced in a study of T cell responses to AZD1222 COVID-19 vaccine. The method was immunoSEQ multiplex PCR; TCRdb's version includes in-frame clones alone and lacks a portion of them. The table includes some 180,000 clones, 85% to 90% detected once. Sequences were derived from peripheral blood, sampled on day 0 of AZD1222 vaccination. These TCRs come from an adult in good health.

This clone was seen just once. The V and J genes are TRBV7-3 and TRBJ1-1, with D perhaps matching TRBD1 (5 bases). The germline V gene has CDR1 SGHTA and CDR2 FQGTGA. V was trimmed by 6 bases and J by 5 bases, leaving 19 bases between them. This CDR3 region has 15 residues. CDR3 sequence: CASRSSGLEGTEAFF. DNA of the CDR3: TGTGCCAGCAGATCCTCGGGCCTAGAGGGGACTGAAGCTTTCTTT.

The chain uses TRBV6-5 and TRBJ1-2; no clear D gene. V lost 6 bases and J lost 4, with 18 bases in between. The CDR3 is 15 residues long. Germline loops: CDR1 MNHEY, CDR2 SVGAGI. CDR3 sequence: CASRRDRTFAYGYTF. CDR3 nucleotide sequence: TGTGCCAGCAGGCGCGATAGGACTTTTGCCTATGGCTACACCTTC.

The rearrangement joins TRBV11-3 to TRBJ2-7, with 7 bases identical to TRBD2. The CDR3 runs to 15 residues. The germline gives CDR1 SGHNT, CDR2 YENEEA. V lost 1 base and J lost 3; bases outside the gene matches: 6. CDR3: CASSLVAGGIYEQYF. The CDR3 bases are TGTGCCAGCAGCTTAGTTGCCGGGGGGATCTACGAGCAGTACTTC.

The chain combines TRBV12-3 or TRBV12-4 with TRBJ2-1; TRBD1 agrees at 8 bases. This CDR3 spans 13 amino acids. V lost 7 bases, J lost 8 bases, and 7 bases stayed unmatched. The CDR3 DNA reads TGTGCCAGCACCCGCGACAGGGGCCATGAGCAGTTCTTC. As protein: CASTRDRGHEQFF.

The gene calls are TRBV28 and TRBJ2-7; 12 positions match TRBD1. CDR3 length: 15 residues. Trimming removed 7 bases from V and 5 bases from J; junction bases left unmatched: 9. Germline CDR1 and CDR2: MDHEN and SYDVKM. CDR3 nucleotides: TGTGCCAGCAACCCGGGACAGGGGGCGCTTAACGAGCAGTACTTC. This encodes CASNPGQGALNEQYF.

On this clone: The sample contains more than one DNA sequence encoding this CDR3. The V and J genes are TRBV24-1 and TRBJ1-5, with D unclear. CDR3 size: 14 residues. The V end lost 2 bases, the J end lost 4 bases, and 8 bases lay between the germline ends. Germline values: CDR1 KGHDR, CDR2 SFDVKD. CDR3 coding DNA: TGTGCCACCAGTGATTCAGGCTTGAATCAGCCCCAGCATTTT. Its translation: CATSDSGLNQPQHF.

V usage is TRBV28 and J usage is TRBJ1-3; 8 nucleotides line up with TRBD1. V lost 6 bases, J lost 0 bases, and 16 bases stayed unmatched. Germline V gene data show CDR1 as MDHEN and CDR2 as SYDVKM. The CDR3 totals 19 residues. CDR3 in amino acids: CASSSRGGRGRASGNTIYF. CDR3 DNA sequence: TGTGCCAGCAGCTCCCGGGGGGGCAGGGGGCGAGCCTCTGGAAACACCATATATTTT.

The chain's CDR3 is CASSMEGSGNTIYF. The DNA for the CDR3 is TGTGCCAGTAGTATGGAGGGATCCGGAAACACCATATATTTT. This chain links TRBV19 with TRBJ1-3; no firm D call. Germline CDR1 is LNHDA and CDR2 is SQIVND (reference sequence). V was clipped by 3 bases and J by 4 bases, with 10 bases between them. The CDR3 is 14 residues long.

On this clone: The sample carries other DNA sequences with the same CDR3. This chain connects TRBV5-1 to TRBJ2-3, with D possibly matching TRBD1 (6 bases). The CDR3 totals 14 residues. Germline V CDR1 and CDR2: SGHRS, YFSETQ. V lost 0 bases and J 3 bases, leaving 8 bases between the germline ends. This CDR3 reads CASSLAQGTDTQYF. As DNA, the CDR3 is TGCGCCAGCAGCTTGGCACAGGGTACAGATACGCAGTATTTT.

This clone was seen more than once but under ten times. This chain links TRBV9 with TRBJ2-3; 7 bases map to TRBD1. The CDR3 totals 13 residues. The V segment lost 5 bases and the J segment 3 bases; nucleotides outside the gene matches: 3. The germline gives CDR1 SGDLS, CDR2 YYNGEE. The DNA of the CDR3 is TGTGCCAGCAGGGGACAGTTTACAGATACGCAGTATTTT. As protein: CASRGQFTDTQYF. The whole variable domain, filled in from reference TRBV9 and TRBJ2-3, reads DSGVTQTPKHLITATGQRVTLRCSPRSGDLSVYWYQQSLDQGLQFLIQYYNGEERAKGNILERFSAQQFPDLHSELNLSSLELGDSALYFCASRGQFTDTQYFGPGTRLTVL.

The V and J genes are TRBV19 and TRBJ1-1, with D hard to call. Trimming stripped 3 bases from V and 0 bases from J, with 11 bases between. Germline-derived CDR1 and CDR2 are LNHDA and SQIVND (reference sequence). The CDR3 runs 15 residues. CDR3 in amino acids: CASSMLRVMNTEAFF. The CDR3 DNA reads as TGTGCCAGTAGTATGCTTCGGGTAATGAACACTGAAGCTTTCTTT. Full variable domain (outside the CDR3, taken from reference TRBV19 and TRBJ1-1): DGGITQSPKYLFRKEGQNVTLSCEQNLNHDAMYWYRQDPGQGLRLIYYSQIVNDFQKGDIAEGYSVSREKKESFPLTVTSAQKNPTAFYLCASSMLRVMNTEAFFGQGTRLTVV.

The CDR3 DNA reads TGTGCCAGTAGTTTAACCGACAGCCCCAAAGGGGGTCAGCCCCAGCATTTT. It translates to CASSLTDSPKGGQPQHF. This chain joins TRBV19 and TRBJ1-5; weak D call: TRBD1 (6 bases). The CDR3 is 17 amino acids. The V gene lost 5 bases and the J gene lost 6 bases, with 23 bases spanning the gap. Germline CDR1 reads LNHDA; CDR2 reads SQIVND (reference sequence).

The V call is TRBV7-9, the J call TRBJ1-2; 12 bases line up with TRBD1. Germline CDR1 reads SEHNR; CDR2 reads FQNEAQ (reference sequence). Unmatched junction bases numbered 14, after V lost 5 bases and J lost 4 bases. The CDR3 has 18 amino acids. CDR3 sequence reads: CASSRLTGTGGLGYGYTF. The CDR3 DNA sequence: TGTGCCAGCAGCCGATTAACCGGGACAGGGGGCCTCGGCTATGGCTACACCTTC.

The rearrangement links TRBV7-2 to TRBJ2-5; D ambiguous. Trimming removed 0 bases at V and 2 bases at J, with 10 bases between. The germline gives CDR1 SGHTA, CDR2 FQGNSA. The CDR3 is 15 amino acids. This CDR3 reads CASSLAPADQETQYF. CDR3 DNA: TGTGCCAGCAGCTTAGCCCCCGCGGATCAAGAGACCCAGTACTTC.

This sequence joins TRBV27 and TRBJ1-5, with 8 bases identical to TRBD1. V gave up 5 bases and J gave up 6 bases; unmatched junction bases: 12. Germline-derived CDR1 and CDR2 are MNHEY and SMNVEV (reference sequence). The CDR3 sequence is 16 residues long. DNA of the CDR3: TGTGCCAGCAGTCCGAGGGGCAGGGGGCTGAGTCAGCCCCAGCATTTT. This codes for CASSPRGRGLSQPQHF.

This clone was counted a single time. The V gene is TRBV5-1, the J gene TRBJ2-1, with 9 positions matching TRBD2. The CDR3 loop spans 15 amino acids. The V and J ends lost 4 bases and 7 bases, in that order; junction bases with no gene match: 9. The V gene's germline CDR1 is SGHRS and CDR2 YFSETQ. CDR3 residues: CASSPVAGVENEQFF. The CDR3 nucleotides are TGCGCCAGCAGCCCGGTAGCGGGAGTCGAGAATGAGCAGTTCTTC.

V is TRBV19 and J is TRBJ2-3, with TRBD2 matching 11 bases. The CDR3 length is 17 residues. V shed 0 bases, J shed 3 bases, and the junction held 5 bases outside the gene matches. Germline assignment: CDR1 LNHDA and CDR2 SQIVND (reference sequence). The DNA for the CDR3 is TGTGCCAGTAGTATAGAAGGTCCTAGCGGGAGGACAGATACGCAGTATTTT. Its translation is CASSIEGPSGRTDTQYF.

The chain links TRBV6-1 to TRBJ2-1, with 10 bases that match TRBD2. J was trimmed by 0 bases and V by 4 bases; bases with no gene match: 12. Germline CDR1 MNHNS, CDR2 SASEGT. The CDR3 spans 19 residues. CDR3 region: CASSGGLAGVRSSYNEQFF. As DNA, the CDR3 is TGTGCCAGCAGTGGAGGCCTAGCGGGGGTCCGCAGCTCCTACAATGAGCAGTTCTTC.

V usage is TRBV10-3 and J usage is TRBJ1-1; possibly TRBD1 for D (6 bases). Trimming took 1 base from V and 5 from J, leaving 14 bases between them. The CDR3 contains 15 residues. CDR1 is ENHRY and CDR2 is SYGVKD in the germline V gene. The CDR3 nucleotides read TGTGCCATCAGTGAGTGGCGGGGGGCGAGGACTGAAGCTTTCTTT. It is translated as CAISEWRGARTEAFF.

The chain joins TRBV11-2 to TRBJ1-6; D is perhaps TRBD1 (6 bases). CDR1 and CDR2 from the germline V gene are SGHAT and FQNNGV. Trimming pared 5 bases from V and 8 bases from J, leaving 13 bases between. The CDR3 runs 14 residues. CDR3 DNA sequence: TGTGCCAGCAGCCGGGGGCGGGGTGATTCACCCCTCCACTTT. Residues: CASSRGRGDSPLHF.

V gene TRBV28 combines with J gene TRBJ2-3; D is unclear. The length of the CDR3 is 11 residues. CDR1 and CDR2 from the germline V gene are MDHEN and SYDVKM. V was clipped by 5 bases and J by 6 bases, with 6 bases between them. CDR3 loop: CASSRVDTQYF. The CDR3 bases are TGTGCCAGCAGTCGAGTGGATACGCAGTATTTT.

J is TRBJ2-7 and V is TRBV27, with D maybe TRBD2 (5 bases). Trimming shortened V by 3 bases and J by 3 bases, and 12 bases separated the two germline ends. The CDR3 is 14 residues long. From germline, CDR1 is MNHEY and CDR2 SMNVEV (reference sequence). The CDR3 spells CASSFKRPHYEQYF. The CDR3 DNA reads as TGTGCCAGCAGTTTCAAGCGGCCACACTACGAGCAGTACTTC.

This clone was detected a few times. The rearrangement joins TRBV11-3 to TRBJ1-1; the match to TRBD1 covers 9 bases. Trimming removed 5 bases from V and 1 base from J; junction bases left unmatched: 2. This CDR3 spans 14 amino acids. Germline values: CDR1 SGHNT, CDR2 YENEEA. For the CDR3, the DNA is TGTGCCAGCAGCCCGGGACAGGGGAACACTGAAGCTTTCTTT. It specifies CASSPGQGNTEAFF.

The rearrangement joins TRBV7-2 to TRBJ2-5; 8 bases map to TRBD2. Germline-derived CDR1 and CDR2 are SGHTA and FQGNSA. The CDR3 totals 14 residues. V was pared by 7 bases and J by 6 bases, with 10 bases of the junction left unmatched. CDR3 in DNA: TGTGCCAGCAAACCCAGCGGGAGATCCCAGACCCAGTACTTC. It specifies CASKPSGRSQTQYF.

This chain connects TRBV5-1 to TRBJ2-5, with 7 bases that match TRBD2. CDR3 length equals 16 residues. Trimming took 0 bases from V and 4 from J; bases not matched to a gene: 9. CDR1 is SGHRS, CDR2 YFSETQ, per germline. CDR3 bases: TGCGCCAGCAGCTTGGTGGCGGGAGTGGGCTCAGAGACCCAGTACTTC. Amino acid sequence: CASSLVAGVGSETQYF.

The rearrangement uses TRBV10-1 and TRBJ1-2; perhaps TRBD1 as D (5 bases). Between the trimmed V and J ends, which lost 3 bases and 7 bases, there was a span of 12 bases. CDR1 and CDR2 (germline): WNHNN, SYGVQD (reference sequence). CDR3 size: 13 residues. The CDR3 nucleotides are TGCGCCAGCAGTGAAGTCAGGGAATTTGGCTACACCTTC. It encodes CASSEVREFGYTF.